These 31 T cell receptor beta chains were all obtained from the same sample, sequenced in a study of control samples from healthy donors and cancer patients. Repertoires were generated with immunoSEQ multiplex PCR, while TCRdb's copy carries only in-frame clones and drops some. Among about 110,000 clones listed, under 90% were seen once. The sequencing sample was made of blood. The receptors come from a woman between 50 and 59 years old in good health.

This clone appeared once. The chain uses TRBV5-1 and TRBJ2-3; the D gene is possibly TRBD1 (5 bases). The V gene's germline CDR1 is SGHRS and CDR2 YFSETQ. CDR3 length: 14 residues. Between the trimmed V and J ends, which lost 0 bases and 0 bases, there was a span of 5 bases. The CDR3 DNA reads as TGCGCCAGCAGCTTGGGACAGAGCACAGATACGCAGTATTTT. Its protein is CASSLGQSTDTQYF.

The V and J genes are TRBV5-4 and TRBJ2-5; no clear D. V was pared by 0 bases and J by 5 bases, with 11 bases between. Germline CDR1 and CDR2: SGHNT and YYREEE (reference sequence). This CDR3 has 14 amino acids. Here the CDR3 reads CASSLGGSGETQYF. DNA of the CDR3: TGTGCCAGCAGCTTGGGGGGATCGGGTGAGACCCAGTACTTC.

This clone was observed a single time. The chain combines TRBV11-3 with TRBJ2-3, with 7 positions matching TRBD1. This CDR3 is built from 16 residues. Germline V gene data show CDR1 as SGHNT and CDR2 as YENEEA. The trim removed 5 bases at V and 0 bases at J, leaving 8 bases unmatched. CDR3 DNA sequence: TGTGCCAGCAGCCTCCAGGGACAGACCAGCACAGATACGCAGTATTTT. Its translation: CASSLQGQTSTDTQYF.

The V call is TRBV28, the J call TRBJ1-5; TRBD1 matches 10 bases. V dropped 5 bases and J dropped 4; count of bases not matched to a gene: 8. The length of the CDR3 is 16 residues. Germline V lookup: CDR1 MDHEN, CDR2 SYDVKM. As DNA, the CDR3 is TGTGCCAGCAGTCCATATCGGACAGGGGGTAATCAGCCCCAGCATTTT. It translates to CASSPYRTGGNQPQHF.

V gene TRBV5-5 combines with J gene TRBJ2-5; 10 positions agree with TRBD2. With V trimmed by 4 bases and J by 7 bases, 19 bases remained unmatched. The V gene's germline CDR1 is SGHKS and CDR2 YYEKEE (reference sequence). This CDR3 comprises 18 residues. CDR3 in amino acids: CASSPWTSGALGGSTQYF. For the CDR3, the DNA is TGTGCCAGCAGCCCATGGACTAGCGGAGCCCTTGGAGGTTCGACCCAGTACTTC.

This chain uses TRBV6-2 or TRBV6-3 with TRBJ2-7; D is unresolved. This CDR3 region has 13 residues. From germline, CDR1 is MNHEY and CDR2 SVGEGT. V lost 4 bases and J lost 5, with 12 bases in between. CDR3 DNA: TGTGCCAGCAGTTTTTCTCGGGCCGACGAGCAGTACTTC. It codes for CASSFSRADEQYF.

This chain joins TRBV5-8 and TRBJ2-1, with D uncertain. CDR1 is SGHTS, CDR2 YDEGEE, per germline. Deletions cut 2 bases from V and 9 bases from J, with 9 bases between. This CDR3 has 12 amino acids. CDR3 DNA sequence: TGTGCCAGCAGCTTTGATTCTGGTGAGCAGTTCTTC. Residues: CASSFDSGEQFF.

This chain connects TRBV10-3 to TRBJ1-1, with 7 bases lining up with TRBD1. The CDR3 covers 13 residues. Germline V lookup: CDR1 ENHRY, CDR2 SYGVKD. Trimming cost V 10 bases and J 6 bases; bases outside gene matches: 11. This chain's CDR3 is CATQTDRASEAFF. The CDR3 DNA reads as TGTGCCACCCAGACCGACAGGGCGTCTGAAGCTTTCTTT.

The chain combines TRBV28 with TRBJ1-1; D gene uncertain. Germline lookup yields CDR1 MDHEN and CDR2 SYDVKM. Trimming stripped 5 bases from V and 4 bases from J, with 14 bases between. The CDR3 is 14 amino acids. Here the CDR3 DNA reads TGTGCCAGCAGTACTCGCTTACAATCCACTGAAGCTTTCTTT. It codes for CASSTRLQSTEAFF. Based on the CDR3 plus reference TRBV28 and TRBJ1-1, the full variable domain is DVKVTQSSRYLVKRTGEKVFLECVQDMDHENMFWYRQDPGLGLRLIYFSYDVKMKEKGDIPEGYSVSREKKERFSLILESASTNQTSMYLCASSTRLQSTEAFFGQGTRLTVV.

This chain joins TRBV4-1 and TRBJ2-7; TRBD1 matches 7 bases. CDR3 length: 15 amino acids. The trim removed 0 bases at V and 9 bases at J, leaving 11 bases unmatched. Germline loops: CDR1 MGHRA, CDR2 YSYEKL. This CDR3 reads CASSQEGQRHYSQYF. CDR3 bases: TGCGCCAGCAGCCAAGAGGGACAGCGTCACTACTCGCAGTACTTC.

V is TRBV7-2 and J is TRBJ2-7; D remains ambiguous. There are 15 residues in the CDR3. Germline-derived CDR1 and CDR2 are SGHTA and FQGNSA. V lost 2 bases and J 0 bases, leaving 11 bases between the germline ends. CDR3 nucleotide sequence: TGTGCCAGCAGCTTATTCTCCTCTGGCTCCTACGAGCAGTACTTC. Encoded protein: CASSLFSSGSYEQYF. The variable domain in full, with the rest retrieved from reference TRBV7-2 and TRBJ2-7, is GAGVSQSPSNKVTEKGKDVELRCDPISGHTALYWYRQSLGQGLEFLIYFQGNSAPDKSGLPSDRFSAERTGGSVSTLTIQRTQQEDSAVYLCASSLFSSGSYEQYFGPGTRLTVT.

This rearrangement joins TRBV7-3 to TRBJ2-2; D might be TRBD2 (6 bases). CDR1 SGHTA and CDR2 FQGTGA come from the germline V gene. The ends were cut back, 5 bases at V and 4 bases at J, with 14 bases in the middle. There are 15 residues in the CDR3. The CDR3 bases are TGTGCCAGCAGCCCCGGAGGGCCGGTCACCGGGGAGCTGTTTTTT. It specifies CASSPGGPVTGELFF.

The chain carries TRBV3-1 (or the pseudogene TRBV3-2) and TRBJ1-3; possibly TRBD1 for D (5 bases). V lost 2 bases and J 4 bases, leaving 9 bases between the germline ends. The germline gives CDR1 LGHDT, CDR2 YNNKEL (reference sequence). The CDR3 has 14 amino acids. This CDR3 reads CASSQQTAGNTIYF. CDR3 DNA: TGTGCCAGCAGCCAACAGACAGCCGGAAACACCATATATTTT.

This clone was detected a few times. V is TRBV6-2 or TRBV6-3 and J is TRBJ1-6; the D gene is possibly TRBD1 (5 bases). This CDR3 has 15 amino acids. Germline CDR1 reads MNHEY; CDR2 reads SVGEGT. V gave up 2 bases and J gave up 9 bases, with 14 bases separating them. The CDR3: CASSYHSRDASPLHF. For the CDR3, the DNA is TGTGCCAGCAGTTACCATTCCAGGGACGCTTCACCCCTCCACTTT.

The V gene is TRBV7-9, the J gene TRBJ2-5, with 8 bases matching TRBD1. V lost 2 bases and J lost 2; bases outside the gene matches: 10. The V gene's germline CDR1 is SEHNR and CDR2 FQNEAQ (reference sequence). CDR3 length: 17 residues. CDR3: CASSLHRDRTRQETQYF. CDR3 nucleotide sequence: TGTGCCAGCAGCTTACACCGGGACAGGACTCGTCAAGAGACCCAGTACTTC.

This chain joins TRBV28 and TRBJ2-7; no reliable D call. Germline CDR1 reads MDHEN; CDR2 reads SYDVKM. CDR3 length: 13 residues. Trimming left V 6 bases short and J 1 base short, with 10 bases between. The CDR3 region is CASSVDNSYEQYF. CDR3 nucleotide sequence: TGTGCCAGCAGCGTAGACAATTCCTACGAGCAGTACTTC.

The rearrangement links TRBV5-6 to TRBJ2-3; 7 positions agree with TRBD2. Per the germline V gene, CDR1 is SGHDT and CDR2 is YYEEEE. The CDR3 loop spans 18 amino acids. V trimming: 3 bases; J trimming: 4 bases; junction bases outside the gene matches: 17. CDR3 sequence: CASSYQTGGGPSADTQYF. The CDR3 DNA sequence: TGTGCCAGCAGCTATCAAACCGGGGGAGGGCCCTCGGCAGATACGCAGTATTTT.

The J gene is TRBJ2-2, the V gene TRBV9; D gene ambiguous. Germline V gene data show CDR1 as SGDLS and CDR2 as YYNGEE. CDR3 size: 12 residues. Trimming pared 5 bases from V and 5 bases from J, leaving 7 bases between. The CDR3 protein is CASSRVTGELFF. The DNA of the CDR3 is TGTGCCAGCAGTAGGGTTACCGGGGAGCTGTTTTTT.

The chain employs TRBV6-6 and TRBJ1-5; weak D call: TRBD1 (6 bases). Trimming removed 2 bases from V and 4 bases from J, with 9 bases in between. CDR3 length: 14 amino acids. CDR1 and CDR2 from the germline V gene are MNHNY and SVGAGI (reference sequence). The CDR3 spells CASSYRDKNQPQHF. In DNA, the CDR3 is TGTGCCAGCAGTTACCGGGACAAAAATCAGCCCCAGCATTTT.

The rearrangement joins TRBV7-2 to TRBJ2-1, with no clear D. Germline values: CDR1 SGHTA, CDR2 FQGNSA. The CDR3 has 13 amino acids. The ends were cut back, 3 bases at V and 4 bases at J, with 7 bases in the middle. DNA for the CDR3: TGTGCCAGCAGCTTGCTGGAGTACAATGAGCAGTTCTTC. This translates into CASSLLEYNEQFF.

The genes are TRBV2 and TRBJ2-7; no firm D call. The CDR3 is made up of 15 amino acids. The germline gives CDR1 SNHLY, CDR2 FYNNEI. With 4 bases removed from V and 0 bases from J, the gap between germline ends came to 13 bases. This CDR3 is CASSVSQVSSYEQYF. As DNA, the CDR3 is TGTGCCAGCAGTGTCTCCCAGGTTTCCTCCTACGAGCAGTACTTC.

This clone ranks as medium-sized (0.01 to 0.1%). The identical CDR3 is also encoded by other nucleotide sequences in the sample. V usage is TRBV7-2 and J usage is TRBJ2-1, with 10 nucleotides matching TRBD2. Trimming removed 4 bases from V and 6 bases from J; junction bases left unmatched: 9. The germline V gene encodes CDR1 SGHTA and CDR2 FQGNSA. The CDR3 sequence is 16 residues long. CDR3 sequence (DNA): TGTGCCAGCAGCTCAAGGAGCGGGGGGGCGGGCAATGAGCAGTTCTTC. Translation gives CASSSRSGGAGNEQFF. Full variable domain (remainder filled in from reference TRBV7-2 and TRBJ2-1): GAGVSQSPSNKVTEKGKDVELRCDPISGHTALYWYRQSLGQGLEFLIYFQGNSAPDKSGLPSDRFSAERTGGSVSTLTIQRTQQEDSAVYLCASSSRSGGAGNEQFFGPGTRLTVL.

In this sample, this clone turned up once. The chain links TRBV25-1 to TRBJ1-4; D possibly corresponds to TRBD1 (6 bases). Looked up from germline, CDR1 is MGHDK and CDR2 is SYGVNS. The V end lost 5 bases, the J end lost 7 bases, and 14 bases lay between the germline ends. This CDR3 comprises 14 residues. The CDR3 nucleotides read TGTGCCAGCAGTATCAGGGGTTCTCGTGAAAAACTGTTTTTT. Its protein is CASSIRGSREKLFF.

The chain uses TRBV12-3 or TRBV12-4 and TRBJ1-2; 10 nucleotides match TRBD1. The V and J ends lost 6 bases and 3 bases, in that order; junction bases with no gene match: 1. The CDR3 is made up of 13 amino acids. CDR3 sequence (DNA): TGTGCCAGCAGGGGGACAGGGGACTATGGCTACACCTTC. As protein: CASRGTGDYGYTF.

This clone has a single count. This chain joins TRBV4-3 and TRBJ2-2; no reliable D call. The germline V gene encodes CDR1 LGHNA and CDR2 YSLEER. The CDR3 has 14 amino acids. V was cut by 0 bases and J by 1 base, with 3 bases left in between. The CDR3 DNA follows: TGCGCCAGCAGCCAAGATGTGAACACCGGGGAGCTGTTTTTT. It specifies CASSQDVNTGELFF.

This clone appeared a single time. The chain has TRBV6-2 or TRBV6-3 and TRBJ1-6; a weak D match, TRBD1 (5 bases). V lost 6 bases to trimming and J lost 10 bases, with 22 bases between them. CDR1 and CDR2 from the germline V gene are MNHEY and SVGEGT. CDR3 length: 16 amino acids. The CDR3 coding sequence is TGTGCCAGCAGCCCTCGACCCGGAGGAGGGGACTCACCCCTCCACTTT. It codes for CASSPRPGGGDSPLHF.

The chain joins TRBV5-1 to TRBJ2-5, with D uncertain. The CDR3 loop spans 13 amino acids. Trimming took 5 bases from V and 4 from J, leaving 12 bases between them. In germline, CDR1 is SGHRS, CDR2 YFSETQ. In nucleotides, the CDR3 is TGCGCCAGCAGTTCGGTGGCTGGAGAGACCCAGTACTTC. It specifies CASSSVAGETQYF. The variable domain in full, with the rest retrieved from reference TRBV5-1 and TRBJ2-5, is KAGVTQTPRYLIKTRGQQVTLSCSPISGHRSVSWYQQTPGQGLQFLFEYFSETQRNKGNFPGRFSGRQFSNSRSEMNVSTLELGDSALYLCASSSVAGETQYFGPGTRLLVL.

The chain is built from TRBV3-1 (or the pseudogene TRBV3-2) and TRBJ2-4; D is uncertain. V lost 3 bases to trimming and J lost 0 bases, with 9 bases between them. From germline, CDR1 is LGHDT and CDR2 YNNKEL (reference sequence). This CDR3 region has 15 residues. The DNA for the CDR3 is TGTGCCAGCAGCCAGTCTTTACTAGCCAAAAACATTCAGTACTTC. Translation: CASSQSLLAKNIQYF.

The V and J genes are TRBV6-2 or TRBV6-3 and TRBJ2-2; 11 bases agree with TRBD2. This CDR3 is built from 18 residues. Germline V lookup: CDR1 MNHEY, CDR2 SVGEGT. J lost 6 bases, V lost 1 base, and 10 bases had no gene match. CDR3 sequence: CASSYLAGGNFQAGELFF. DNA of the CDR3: TGTGCCAGCAGTTACTTAGCGGGAGGGAATTTCCAAGCCGGGGAGCTGTTTTTT.

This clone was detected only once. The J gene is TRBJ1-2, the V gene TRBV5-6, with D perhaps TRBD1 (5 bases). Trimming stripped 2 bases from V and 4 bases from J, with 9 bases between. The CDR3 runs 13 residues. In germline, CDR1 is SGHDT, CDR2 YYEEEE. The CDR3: CASSLSGFYGYTF. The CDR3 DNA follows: TGTGCCAGCAGCTTATCAGGGTTCTATGGCTACACCTTC.

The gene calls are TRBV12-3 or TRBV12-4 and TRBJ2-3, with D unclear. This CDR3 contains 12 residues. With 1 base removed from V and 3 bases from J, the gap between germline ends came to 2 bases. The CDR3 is CASSLGTDTQYF. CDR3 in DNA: TGTGCCAGCAGTTTAGGGACAGATACGCAGTATTTT.